Below, 12 T cell receptor beta chains from the same sample are listed, as sequenced in a study of identical twins' blood T cells. MiXCR, applied by TCRdb to the 5' RACE reads, yields one record per CDR3 protein. The sample has roughly 380,000 distinct CDR3 sequences; 25% to 35% are singletons. The sequenced sample was PBMCs. These receptors were obtained from a woman aged 18 to 55 in good health.

In this sample, this clonotype turned up a few times. This chain links TRBV16 with TRBJ1-5; TRBD1 matches 7 bases. This CDR3 is 16 amino acids long. The germline CDR1 and CDR2 sequences are KGHSY and FQNENV. V trimming: 4 bases; J trimming: 4 bases; junction bases outside the gene matches: 10. CDR3 sequence: CASSPGTAIVNQPQHF. The CDR3 nucleotides are TGTGCCAGCAGCCCAGGGACAGCTATAGTGAATCAGCCCCAGCATTTT.

This clonotype was counted ten times or more. V is TRBV20-1 and J is TRBJ2-1; D is undetermined. The CDR3 runs to 13 residues. From germline, CDR1 is DFQATT and CDR2 SNEGSKA (reference sequence). With 6 bases removed from V and 6 bases from J, the gap between germline ends came to 15 bases. In nucleotides, the CDR3 is TGCAGTGCGCCAGTCCCACCTTTCAATGAGCAGTTCTTC. Its protein is CSAPVPPFNEQFF.

This clonotype was counted only a few times. This chain links TRBV6-5 with TRBJ2-7, with 11 bases fitting TRBD2. Germline V CDR1 and CDR2: MNHEY, SVGAGI. The CDR3 length is 17 residues. V lost 4 bases to trimming and J lost 5 bases; unmatched junction nucleotides: 13. The CDR3 spells CASSFGLAGFLLNEQYF. The DNA of the CDR3 is TGTGCCAGCAGTTTCGGACTAGCGGGCTTCCTCCTAAACGAGCAGTACTTC.

V gene TRBV29-1 combines with J gene TRBJ1-1; no definite D call. Germline V CDR1 and CDR2: SQVTM, ANQGSEA. Between the trimmed V and J ends, which lost 4 bases and 1 base, there was a span of 4 bases. This CDR3 has 11 amino acids. The CDR3 protein is CSVGTNTEAFF. Written as DNA, the CDR3 is TGCAGCGTTGGGACGAACACTGAAGCTTTCTTT.

In its sample, this clonotype was seen once. This rearrangement joins TRBV7-9 to TRBJ2-2, with D hard to call. This CDR3 comprises 16 residues. V lost 2 bases to trimming and J lost 0 bases, with 10 bases between them. Germline V lookup: CDR1 SEHNR, CDR2 FQNEAQ (reference sequence). DNA of the CDR3: TGTGCCAGCAGCTTATTGGCGGATGCGAACACCGGGGAGCTGTTTTTT. Translation gives CASSLLADANTGELFF.

This sequence joins TRBV30 and TRBJ1-3; TRBD1 agrees at 9 bases. Germline CDR1 and CDR2: GTSNPN and SVGIG (reference sequence). The CDR3 spans 14 residues. V shed 5 bases, J shed 5 bases, and the junction held 7 bases outside the gene matches. CDR3 sequence: CAWGGQGYRNTIYF. The CDR3 DNA is TGTGCCTGGGGGGGACAGGGTTATCGAAACACCATATATTTT.

This clonotype was counted only a few times. The chain carries TRBV12-3 or TRBV12-4 and TRBJ1-2; D might be TRBD1 (6 bases). This CDR3 is 14 amino acids long. Between the trimmed V and J ends, which lost 5 bases and 4 bases, there was a span of 14 bases. The CDR3 sequence is CASSLIQGGYGYTF. The DNA of the CDR3 is TGTGCCAGCAGTCTCATACAGGGAGGCTATGGCTACACCTTC.

CDR3 amino acids: CASRSDSVNYGYTF. CDR3 bases: TGTGCCAGTCGATCCGACAGTGTAAACTATGGCTACACCTTC. The gene calls are TRBV2 and TRBJ1-2; perhaps TRBD1 as D (5 bases). The CDR3 is 14 residues long. Trimming removed 9 bases at V and 2 bases at J, with 16 bases between. The germline V gene has CDR1 SNHLY and CDR2 FYNNEI.

V is TRBV7-9 and J is TRBJ2-3, with D tentatively TRBD1 (5 bases). Looked up from germline, CDR1 is SEHNR and CDR2 is FQNEAQ (reference sequence). Trimming took off 5 bases at V and 2 bases at J, with 11 bases between the two ends. This CDR3 has 14 amino acids. CDR3 sequence reads: CASSQTGATDTQYF. As DNA, the CDR3 is TGTGCCAGCAGCCAAACTGGGGCCACAGATACGCAGTATTTT.

The gene calls are TRBV6-5 and TRBJ1-5; perhaps TRBD1 as D (5 bases). The length of the CDR3 is 17 residues. The germline V and J ends were trimmed by 2 bases and 0 bases, with 14 bases remaining between them. Germline assignment: CDR1 MNHEY and CDR2 SVGAGI. In DNA form, the CDR3 reads TGTGCCAGCAGTTACACAACAGGTCTATATAGCAATCAGCCCCAGCATTTT. Protein product: CASSYTTGLYSNQPQHF.

This clonotype came up once. The chain joins TRBV3-1 to TRBJ1-1; D gene unclear. Germline V lookup: CDR1 LGHDT, CDR2 YNNKEL (reference sequence). The CDR3 loop spans 14 amino acids. Between the trimmed V and J ends, which lost 2 bases and 1 base, there was a span of 8 bases. The CDR3 loop reads CASSQKGRNTEAFF. The CDR3 nucleotides read TGTGCCAGCAGCCAAAAAGGACGGAACACTGAAGCTTTCTTT.

The genes are TRBV29-1 and TRBJ1-5, with D perhaps TRBD1 (5 bases). From germline, CDR1 is SQVTM and CDR2 ANQGSEA. This CDR3 has 14 amino acids. V was shortened by 4 bases and J by 4 bases, with 14 bases between the two germline ends. CDR3 DNA sequence: TGCAGCGTTGGCAGGGTGGGGGATAATCAGCCCCAGCATTTT. Translating gives CSVGRVGDNQPQHF.